This section outlines one TCR beta chain sequence together with its context. Its antigen is currently not known. It has no much larger one-base neighbor in the sample; base qualities were not kept. The immunoSEQ Assay, a bias-controlled multiplex PCR, was used to amplify TCRbeta CDR3 regions from genomic DNA. The paper's processing steps were these. The number of nucleated cells in each sample was estimated from the amplification of reference gene primers within the assay. To quantify the absolute abundance of each unique TCRbeta CDR3 rearrangement, sequence reads were collapsed and filtered. For each sample, productive Simpson clonality was calculated as the square root of Simpson's diversity index across productive rearrangements. TCRdb re-hosts the immuneACCESS table, in-frame sequences only. Its copies lack some clones; in the studies checked, an unresolved V gene accounts for under half of them, and the cause for the rest is not known. From that table come the V and J calls and clone size; the DNA was used to work out D and trimming. This sample holds hundreds of thousands of clones; roughly 88% were observed only once. The ten largest make up approximately 2.1% of the sample.

Another Seattle source contributed samples from volunteer blood donors who had recovered from COVID-19. The collaborating institutions used their own protocols to collect whole blood in K2EDTA tubes. For TCRbeta analysis, collaborators shipped samples in one of three forms: frozen whole blood, isolated PBMCs, or DNA extracted from either of those sample types. The germline ends are 11 bases apart after V is trimmed by 8 bases and J by 7 bases. The germline V gene (reference sequence) gives CDR1 as GTSNPN and CDR2 as SVGIG. From the cysteine through the phenylalanine, the CDR3 covers 10 amino acids. Only the CDR3 region is kept as DNA, spanning 30 bases read in frame from base 1. This record belongs to a study of blood T cell repertoires in COVID-19 (TCRdb year 2020). Broadly, across the study: Collaborator samples came from the United States, Italy and Spain and covered acute and convalescent phases of COVID-19. The prospective study material was composed of cDNA or gDNA derived from T cells, B-cell-depleted T cells, or PBMCs. Subjects who had been exposed to COVID-19, were actively infected with it, or had recovered from it provided the deeply sampled blood TCRbeta repertoires that made up the dataset. The repertoires were released in a freely available public database meant as a resource for research on the immune response to SARS-CoV-2. Samples came from the ongoing ImmuneRACE study (first 160 participants) plus 1,254 subjects from 6 global collaborators. The sample metadata nearly always contained a de-identified subject ID, COVID-19 status, age in years and sex. Where HLA class I and class II types were available, the types were taken from metadata supplied by the sample provider, not from assay-based typing.

Here is what the overall study found, with its caveats: The quantity of clinical and demographic metadata differed by source and by participant and was supplied without curation.

This receptor was obtained from a woman aged 40 to 49 who had recovered from COVID-19. The chain is assembled from TRBV30 and TRBJ1-1; the D gene is perhaps TRBD1, from 6 matching bases. Sequencing input: peripheral blood. At the DNA level, the sequence is TGTGCCGGCACAGGGAATGAAGCTTTCTTT. Translated, this gives CAGTGNEAFF.